These T cell receptor beta chains were read from a single sample in a study of cytomegalovirus exposure and HLA in healthy donors. Repertoires were generated with immunoSEQ multiplex PCR, while TCRdb's copy carries only in-frame clones and drops some. The data hold around 200,000 clones, with roughly 80% observed a single time. Material: PBMCs. These receptor sequences come from a girl under 10 years old in good health and CMV-seronegative. Each CDR3 is given with its conserved first and last residue. A D gene is named only where the DNA matches it firmly. Rows give clone size only sometimes, using once, few, many, or a class for an expanded clone.

V: TRBV19; size: few; J: TRBJ2-7; D: TRBD2; DNA: TGTGCCAGTAGCCCAACTAGCGGGACCTCCGAGCAGTACTTC; CDR3: CASSPTSGTSEQYF
V: TRBV4-1; size: -; J: TRBJ1-3; D: TRBD1; DNA: TGCGCCAGCAGCCAGGGGGGACAGGGAGGGACTGGAAACACCATATATTTT; CDR3: CASSQGGQGGTGNTIYF
V: TRBV6-6; size: -; J: TRBJ2-5; D: -; DNA: TGTGCCAGCAGTTACTTTGCCGGGACAAAGGAGACCCAGTACTTC; CDR3: CASSYFAGTKETQYF
V: TRBV4-1; size: -; J: TRBJ2-3; D: -; DNA: TGCGCCAGCAGCCAAGCAAGGCCAGGGGATACGCAGTATTTT; CDR3: CASSQARPGDTQYF
V: TRBV4-1; size: -; J: TRBJ1-1; D: -; DNA: TGCGCCAGCAGCGAGGCCACTGAAGCTTTCTTT; CDR3: CASSEATEAFF
V: TRBV2; size: -; J: TRBJ2-3; D: -; DNA: TGTGCCAGCAGTGCGACAGTAAGCACAGATACGCAGTATTTT; CDR3: CASSATVSTDTQYF
V: TRBV18; size: few; J: TRBJ2-7; D: -; DNA: TGTGCCAGCTCACTTTCGACAGCAAAAGGCTCCTACGAGCAGTACTTC; CDR3: CASSLSTAKGSYEQYF
V: TRBV4-2; size: few; J: TRBJ2-3; D: TRBD2; DNA: TGTGCCAGCAGCCAAGGACTAGCGGGAGGTATAGCAGATACGCAGTATTTT; CDR3: CASSQGLAGGIADTQYF
V: TRBV10-3; size: -; J: TRBJ1-1; D: TRBD1; DNA: TGTGCCTCCGAGGGACAGGGATTATTGAACACTGAAGCTTTCTTT; CDR3: CASEGQGLLNTEAFF
V: TRBV19; size: -; J: TRBJ1-5; D: -; DNA: TGTGCCAGTACCGCGATAGGGGGGGCCCAGCCCCAGCATTTT; CDR3: CASTAIGGAQPQHF
V: TRBV10-3; size: -; J: TRBJ1-1; D: TRBD1; DNA: TGTGCCACTGACAGGGGGCGCGGAGAGACTGAAGCTTTCTTT; CDR3: CATDRGRGETEAFF
V: TRBV7-9; size: -; J: TRBJ2-1; D: TRBD1; DNA: TGTGCCAGCAGCCTGGGACAGGGGGCCTACAATGAGCAGTTCTTC; CDR3: CASSLGQGAYNEQFF
V: TRBV6-5; size: -; J: TRBJ1-2; D: TRBD1; DNA: TGTGCCAGCAGTTACTCGCCGACAGGGGCCTATGGCTACACCTTC; CDR3: CASSYSPTGAYGYTF
V: TRBV27; size: once; J: TRBJ2-7; D: TRBD2; DNA: TGTGCCACCAAAAGACTAGCGGGGGACGAGCAGTACTTC; CDR3: CATKRLAGDEQYF
V: TRBV27; size: -; J: TRBJ2-7; D: -; DNA: TGTGCCAGCAGTTTTGGCAAAACCTACGAGCAGTACTTC; CDR3: CASSFGKTYEQYF
V: TRBV4-1; size: -; J: TRBJ2-1; D: -; DNA: TGCGCCAGCAGCCACGTTACTAGTTCAGCCCCAAATGAGCAGTTCTTC; CDR3: CASSHVTSSAPNEQFF
V: TRBV7-9; size: -; J: TRBJ2-7; D: TRBD1; DNA: TGTGCCAGCGGCCAGGGGGTTTCCTACGAGCAGTACTTC; CDR3: CASGQGVSYEQYF
V: TRBV11-2; size: -; J: TRBJ1-1; D: -; DNA: TGTGCCAGCAGCTTGCAGGCCTCGAACACTGAAGCTTTCTTT; CDR3: CASSLQASNTEAFF
V: TRBV9; size: few; J: TRBJ2-7; D: TRBD1; DNA: TGTGCCAGCAGCGTCGATCCACAGGGGAGATCGTCCGAGCAGTACTTC; CDR3: CASSVDPQGRSSEQYF
V: TRBV5-6; size: -; J: TRBJ2-1; D: -; DNA: TGTGCCAGCAGCTTCGTCCAGGTCAGGGATGAGCAGTTCTTC; CDR3: CASSFVQVRDEQFF
V: TRBV5-4; size: -; J: TRBJ2-1; D: TRBD2; DNA: TGTGCCAGCAGCCCGGACGGGCTAGCGGGTCTCTACAATGAGCAGTTCTTC; CDR3: CASSPDGLAGLYNEQFF
V: TRBV10-1; size: few; J: TRBJ1-3; D: -; DNA: TGCGCCAGCGGCGGATCCTCTGGAAACACCATATATTTT; CDR3: CASGGSSGNTIYF
V: TRBV18; size: -; J: TRBJ2-7; D: -; DNA: TGTGCCAGCTCAGGAAAGGGGGACGAGCAGTACTTC; CDR3: CASSGKGDEQYF
V: TRBV5-4; size: -; J: TRBJ1-4; D: -; DNA: TGTGCCAGCAGCGTGAAGACAGGCTTTAATGAAAAACTGTTTTTT; CDR3: CASSVKTGFNEKLFF
V: TRBV11-2; size: -; J: TRBJ2-7; D: -; DNA: TGTGCCAGCAGCTTACCAGACTCCTACGAGCAGTACTTC; CDR3: CASSLPDSYEQYF
V: TRBV6-4; size: -; J: TRBJ2-7; D: TRBD2; DNA: TGTGCCAGCAGTGGCCCGGGACTAGCGGGGGACTACGAGCAGTACTTC; CDR3: CASSGPGLAGDYEQYF
V: TRBV29-1; size: -; J: TRBJ2-6; D: -; DNA: TGCAGCGTTCTTTGGGCTGGGGCCAGCGTCCTGACTTTC; CDR3: CSVLWAGASVLTF
V: TRBV6-1; size: -; J: TRBJ2-5; D: -; DNA: TGTGCCAGCAGTGAAGCGACTGGGTCCACCCTGGGTGAGACCCAGTACTTC; CDR3: CASSEATGSTLGETQYF
V: TRBV19; size: -; J: TRBJ2-3; D: TRBD2; DNA: TGTGCCAGTAGTTGGGGGACTAGCGAAACAGATACGCAGTATTTT; CDR3: CASSWGTSETDTQYF
V: TRBV6-5; size: -; J: TRBJ1-3; D: TRBD1; DNA: TGTGCCAGCAGCCAGGACAGGGAAAACACCATATATTTT; CDR3: CASSQDRENTIYF
V: TRBV7-9; size: -; J: TRBJ2-7; D: -; DNA: TGTGCCAGCAGCTTATCAGGGGTGTACGAGCAGTACTTC; CDR3: CASSLSGVYEQYF